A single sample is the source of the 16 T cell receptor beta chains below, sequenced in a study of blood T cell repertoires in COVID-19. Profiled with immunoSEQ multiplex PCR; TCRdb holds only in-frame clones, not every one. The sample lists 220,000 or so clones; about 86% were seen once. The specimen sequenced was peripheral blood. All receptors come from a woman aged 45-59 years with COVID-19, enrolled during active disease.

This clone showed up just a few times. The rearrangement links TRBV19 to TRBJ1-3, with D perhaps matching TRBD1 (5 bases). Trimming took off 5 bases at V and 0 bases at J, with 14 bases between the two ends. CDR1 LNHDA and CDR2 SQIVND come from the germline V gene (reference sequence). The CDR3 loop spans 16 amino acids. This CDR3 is CASSRAGLFSGNTIYF. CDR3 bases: TGTGCCAGTAGTCGGGCAGGGCTCTTCTCTGGAAACACCATATATTTT.

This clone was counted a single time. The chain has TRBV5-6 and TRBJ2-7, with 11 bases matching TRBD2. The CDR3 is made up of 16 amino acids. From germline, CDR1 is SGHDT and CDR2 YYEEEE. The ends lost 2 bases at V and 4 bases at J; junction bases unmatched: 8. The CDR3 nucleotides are TGTGCCAGCAGCTTCCCTAGCGGGGGGTTAGCGTACGAGCAGTACGTC. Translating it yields CASSFPSGGLAYEQYV.

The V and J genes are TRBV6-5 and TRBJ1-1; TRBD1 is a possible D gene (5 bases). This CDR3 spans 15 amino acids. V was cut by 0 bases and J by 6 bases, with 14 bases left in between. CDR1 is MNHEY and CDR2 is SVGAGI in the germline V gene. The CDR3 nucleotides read TGTGCCAGCAGTTACTCGTATGGGGCTGAGCCTGAAGCTTTCTTT. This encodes CASSYSYGAEPEAFF.

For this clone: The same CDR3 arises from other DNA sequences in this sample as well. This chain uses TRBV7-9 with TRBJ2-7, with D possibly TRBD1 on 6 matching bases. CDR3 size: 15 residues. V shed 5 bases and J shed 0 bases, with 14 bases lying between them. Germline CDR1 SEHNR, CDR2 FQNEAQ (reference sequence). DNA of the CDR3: TGTGCCAGCAGCCGCCCGACAGGTTCCTCCTACGAGCAGTACTTC. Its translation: CASSRPTGSSYEQYF.

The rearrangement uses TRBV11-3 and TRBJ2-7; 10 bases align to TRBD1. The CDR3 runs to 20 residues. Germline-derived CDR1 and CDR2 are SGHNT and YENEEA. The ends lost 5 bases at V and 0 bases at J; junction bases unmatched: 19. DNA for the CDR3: TGTGCCAGCAGCCCCGGACAGGGGGGTTGCTGGTTAAGGAGCTCCTACGAGCAGTACGTC. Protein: CASSPGQGGCWLRSSYEQYV.

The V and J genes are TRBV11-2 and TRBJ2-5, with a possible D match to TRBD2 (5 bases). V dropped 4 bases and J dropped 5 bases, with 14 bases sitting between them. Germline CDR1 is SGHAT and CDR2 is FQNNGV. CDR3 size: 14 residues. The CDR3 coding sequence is TGTGCCAGCAGCTCTTACGGACTCCTTGAGACCCAGTACTTC. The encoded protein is CASSSYGLLETQYF.

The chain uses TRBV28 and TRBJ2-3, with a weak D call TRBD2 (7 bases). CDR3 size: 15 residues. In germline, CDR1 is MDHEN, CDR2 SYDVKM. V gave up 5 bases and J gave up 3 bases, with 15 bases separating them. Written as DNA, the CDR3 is TGTGCCAGCAGTCCCGGGGGGCGGCAGACAGATACGCAGTATTTT. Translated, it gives CASSPGGRQTDTQYF.

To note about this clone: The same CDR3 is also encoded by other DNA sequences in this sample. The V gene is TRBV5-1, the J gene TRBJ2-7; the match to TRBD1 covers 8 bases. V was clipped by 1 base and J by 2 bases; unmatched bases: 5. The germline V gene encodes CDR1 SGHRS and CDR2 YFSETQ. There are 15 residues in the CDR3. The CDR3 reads CASSLQTGATYEQYF. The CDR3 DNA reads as TGCGCCAGCAGCTTGCAGACAGGGGCTACCTACGAGCAGTACTTC.

The CDR3 nucleotides read TGTGCCAGCAGTCTCGGGGAGGGTAAGACCCAGTACTTC. Protein product: CASSLGEGKTQYF. The chain joins TRBV6-5 to TRBJ2-5, with 7 bases identical to TRBD2. This CDR3 region has 13 residues. The germline gives CDR1 MNHEY, CDR2 SVGAGI. J was trimmed by 6 bases and V by 5 bases; bases with no gene match: 6.

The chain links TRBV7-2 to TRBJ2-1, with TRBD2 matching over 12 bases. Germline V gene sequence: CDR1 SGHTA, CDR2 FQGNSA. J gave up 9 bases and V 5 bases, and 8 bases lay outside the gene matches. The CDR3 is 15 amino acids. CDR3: CASSPSSGGAPEQFF. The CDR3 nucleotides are TGTGCCAGCAGCCCCTCTAGCGGGGGGGCCCCTGAGCAGTTCTTC.

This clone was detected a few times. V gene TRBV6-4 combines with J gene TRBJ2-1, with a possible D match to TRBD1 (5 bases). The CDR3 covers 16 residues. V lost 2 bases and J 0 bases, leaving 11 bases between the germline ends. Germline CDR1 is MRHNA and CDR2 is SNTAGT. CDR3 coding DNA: TGTGCCAGCAGTGACACAGGCCGCAGCTCCTACAATGAGCAGTTCTTC. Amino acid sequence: CASSDTGRSSYNEQFF.

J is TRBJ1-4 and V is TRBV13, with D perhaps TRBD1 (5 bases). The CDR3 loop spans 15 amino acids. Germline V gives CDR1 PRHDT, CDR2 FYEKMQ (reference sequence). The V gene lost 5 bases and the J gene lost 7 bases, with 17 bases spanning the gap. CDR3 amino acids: CASSPTGGPGEKLFF. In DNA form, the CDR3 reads TGTGCCAGCAGCCCCACAGGTGGGCCGGGTGAAAAACTGTTTTTT.

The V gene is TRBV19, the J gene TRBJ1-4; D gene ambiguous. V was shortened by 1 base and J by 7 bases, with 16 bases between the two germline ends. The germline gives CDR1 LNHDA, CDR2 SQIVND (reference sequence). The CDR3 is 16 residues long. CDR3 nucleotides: TGTGCCAGTAGTATAGGACCGGGGATCGGGCCTGAAAAACTGTTTTTT. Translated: CASSIGPGIGPEKLFF.

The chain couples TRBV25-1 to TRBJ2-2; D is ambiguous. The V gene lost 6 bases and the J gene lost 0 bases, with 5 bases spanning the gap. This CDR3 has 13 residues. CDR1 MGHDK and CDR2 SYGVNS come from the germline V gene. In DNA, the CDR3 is TGTGCCAGCAGGGGCCCGAACACCGGGGAGCTGTTTTTT. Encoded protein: CASRGPNTGELFF.

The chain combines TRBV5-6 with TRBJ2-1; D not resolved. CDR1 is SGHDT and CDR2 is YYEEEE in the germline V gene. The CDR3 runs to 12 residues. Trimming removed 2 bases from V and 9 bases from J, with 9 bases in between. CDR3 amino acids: CASSFAVGEQFF. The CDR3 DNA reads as TGTGCCAGCAGCTTCGCCGTCGGTGAGCAGTTCTTC.

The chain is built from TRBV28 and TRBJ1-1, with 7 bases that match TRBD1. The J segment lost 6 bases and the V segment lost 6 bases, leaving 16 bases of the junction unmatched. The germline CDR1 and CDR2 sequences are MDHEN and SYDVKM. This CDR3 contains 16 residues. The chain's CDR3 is CASSLLRFGTASEAFF. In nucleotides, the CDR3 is TGTGCCAGCAGCCTCCTCCGCTTCGGGACAGCCTCTGAAGCTTTCTTT.